The 19 T cell receptor beta chains below all came from one sample that was sequenced in a study of blood T cell repertoires in COVID-19. Method: immunoSEQ multiplex PCR; TCRdb's copy keeps in-frame clones and lacks some. The sample records some 220,000 clones, under 90% being singletons. The sequencing sample was made of peripheral blood. The receptors were sampled from a woman between 55 and 75 years old who had recovered from COVID-19.

The V call is TRBV5-4, the J call TRBJ1-2, with no clear D. Trimming took 0 bases from V and 8 from J, leaving 14 bases between them. Germline V gene lookup returns CDR1 SGHNT and CDR2 YYREEE (reference sequence). CDR3 length: 14 amino acids. The CDR3 spells CASSLAEGVGGYTF. CDR3 nucleotides: TGTGCCAGCAGCTTGGCCGAGGGAGTGGGAGGCTACACCTTC.

This clone has just one count. The V and J genes are TRBV5-5 and TRBJ1-1, with D possibly matching TRBD1 (6 bases). CDR3 size: 16 residues. Per the germline V gene, CDR1 is SGHKS and CDR2 is YYEKEE (reference sequence). V lost 4 bases and J 2 bases, leaving 18 bases between the germline ends. The CDR3 coding sequence is TGTGCCAGCAGCCCAGCTTACAGGGTCGGAAACACTGAAGCTTTCTTT. It translates to CASSPAYRVGNTEAFF.

The chain uses TRBV5-1 and TRBJ1-1; D is possibly TRBD1 (6 bases). V gave up 0 bases and J gave up 4 bases, with 10 bases separating them. This CDR3 contains 14 residues. From germline, CDR1 is SGHRS and CDR2 YFSETQ. CDR3 region: CASSLARGSTEAFF. The CDR3 DNA reads as TGCGCCAGCAGCTTGGCCAGGGGCTCCACTGAAGCTTTCTTT.

In its sample, this clone was seen many times. The J gene is TRBJ2-1, the V gene TRBV11-3, with 8 bases matching TRBD1. Germline CDR1 is SGHNT and CDR2 is YENEEA. CDR3 length equals 14 residues. The junction had 6 bases not matched to a gene; V was cut back by 5 bases and J by 6 bases. The CDR3 DNA reads as TGTGCCAGCAGCGGGCCGGGGACAGGCAATGAGCAGTTCTTC. It encodes CASSGPGTGNEQFF.

The rearrangement links TRBV5-1 to TRBJ2-2; TRBD2 aligns across 8 bases. Germline CDR1 and CDR2: SGHRS and YFSETQ. The length of the CDR3 is 16 residues. The ends lost 9 bases at V and 3 bases at J; junction bases unmatched: 13. The chain's CDR3 is CATSGSGGVDTGELFF. The DNA for the CDR3 is TGCGCCACCTCAGGATCCGGGGGGGTCGACACCGGGGAGCTGTTTTTT.

The chain has TRBV10-3 and TRBJ2-3; D is possibly TRBD2 (5 bases). The V and J ends lost 3 bases and 6 bases respectively, with 13 bases between them. The CDR3 runs to 14 residues. Germline assignment: CDR1 ENHRY and CDR2 SYGVKD. The CDR3 nucleotides are TGTGCCATCAGTGAAAGCGGACGAGCGGATACGCAGTATTTT. Amino acids: CAISESGRADTQYF.

The rearrangement joins TRBV19 to TRBJ2-7; 10 positions match TRBD1. The CDR3 loop spans 15 amino acids. In germline, CDR1 is LNHDA, CDR2 SQIVND (reference sequence). V was clipped by 1 base and J by 4 bases; unmatched bases: 4. In DNA form, the CDR3 reads TGTGCCAGTAGTATAGTAGCGGGACAGGGGTACGAGCAGTACTTC. Translating it yields CASSIVAGQGYEQYF.

The V call is TRBV7-2, the J call TRBJ2-5, with D uncertain. V was clipped by 5 bases and J by 1 base, with 5 bases between them. The CDR3 has 12 residues. Germline V gives CDR1 SGHTA, CDR2 FQGNSA. Written as DNA, the CDR3 is TGTGCCAGCAGCGTTCGCCAAGAGACCCAGTACTTC. Translated: CASSVRQETQYF.

This chain joins TRBV9 and TRBJ2-1; 7 bases map to TRBD2. CDR1 and CDR2 (germline): SGDLS, YYNGEE. The CDR3 is made up of 14 amino acids. Losses at the gene ends were 6 bases for V and 7 bases for J; bases not matched to a gene: 10. This CDR3 is CASTESREGNEQFF. Written as DNA, the CDR3 is TGTGCCAGCACGGAGTCCAGGGAGGGTAATGAGCAGTTCTTC.

This clone came up a few times. This sequence joins TRBV10-1 and TRBJ2-7, with 8 bases lining up with TRBD2. V lost 0 bases and J lost 5; bases outside the gene matches: 3. The CDR3 spans 14 residues. Germline V lookup: CDR1 WNHNN, CDR2 SYGVQD (reference sequence). The CDR3 is CASSESPGGDEQYF. The CDR3, as DNA: TGCGCCAGCAGTGAGTCTCCCGGGGGGGACGAGCAGTACTTC.

The CDR3 loop reads CASSLGTGVQDQPQHF. In DNA, the CDR3 is TGCGCCAGCAGCTTAGGGACAGGGGTTCAAGATCAGCCCCAGCATTTT. The chain recombines TRBV5-1 with TRBJ1-5, with 10 bases aligning to TRBD1. Germline V gene data show CDR1 as SGHRS and CDR2 as YFSETQ. V lost 2 bases and J lost 5; bases outside the gene matches: 7. CDR3 length: 16 residues.

The chain joins TRBV6-4 to TRBJ1-2, with D possibly matching TRBD1 (5 bases). Trimming stripped 5 bases from V and 7 bases from J, with 14 bases between. Germline V CDR1 and CDR2: MRHNA, SNTAGT. The CDR3 sequence is 13 residues long. CDR3 region: CASSQGPGVGYTF. CDR3 DNA sequence: TGTGCCAGCAGTCAGGGCCCTGGGGTTGGCTACACCTTC.

This chain uses TRBV9 with TRBJ2-5; the D is unclear. Trimming pared 1 base from V and 9 bases from J, leaving 4 bases between. The CDR3 sequence is 10 residues long. The germline gives CDR1 SGDLS, CDR2 YYNGEE. The chain's CDR3 is CASSVKPQYF. CDR3 nucleotides: TGTGCCAGCAGCGTAAAGCCCCAGTACTTC.

Details on this clone: This may be a read error, as it is one base from a much larger clone. V usage is TRBV27 and J usage is TRBJ2-7; tentative D call: TRBD2 (5 bases). This CDR3 spans 12 amino acids. Germline CDR1 is MNHEY and CDR2 is SMNVEV (reference sequence). V shed 2 bases and J shed 5 bases, with 7 bases lying between them. The CDR3 protein is CASSLIGDEQYF. The CDR3 region has the DNA TGTGCCAGCAGTTTAATCGGGGACGAGCAGTACTTC.

This clone was seen only a few times. The chain is built from TRBV21-1 and TRBJ2-1; the table's D call of TRBD2 was not tested on the DNA. TRBV21-1 is annotated as a pseudogene. The CDR3 runs 16 residues. For the CDR3, the DNA is TGTGCCAGCAGCAAAGGTAAGCGGGGGCTTCACAATGAGCAGTTCTTC. Translating gives CASSKGKRGLHNEQFF.

This clone occurred a few times. Other DNA sequences in the same sample also yield this CDR3. This chain uses TRBV11-3 with TRBJ2-3; D unresolved. Germline-derived CDR1 and CDR2 are SGHNT and YENEEA. V lost 1 base to trimming and J lost 4 bases, with 3 bases between them. The CDR3 runs 12 residues. The CDR3 protein is CASSLVADTQYF. DNA for the CDR3: TGTGCCAGCAGCTTAGTAGCAGATACGCAGTATTTT. The entire variable domain, with the rest obtained from reference TRBV11-3 and TRBJ2-3, is as follows: EAGVVQSPRYKIIEKKQPVAFWCNPISGHNTLYWYLQNLGQGPELLIRYENEEAVDDSQLPKDRFSAERLKGVDSTLKIQPAELGDSAVYLCASSLVADTQYFGPGTRLTVL.

The chain links TRBV5-1 to TRBJ2-1, with 9 bases identical to TRBD2. Trimming cost V 2 bases and J 1 base; bases outside gene matches: 1. The CDR3 sequence is 15 residues long. CDR1 and CDR2 (germline): SGHRS, YFSETQ. The CDR3 loop reads CASSLSGGSYNEQFF. CDR3 coding DNA: TGCGCCAGCAGCTTAAGCGGGGGGTCCTACAATGAGCAGTTCTTC.

The chain joins TRBV3-1 (or the pseudogene TRBV3-2) to TRBJ2-3, with D uncertain. Germline V gene lookup returns CDR1 LGHDT and CDR2 YNNKEL (reference sequence). V was cut by 8 bases and J by 0 bases, with 9 bases left in between. This CDR3 has 13 amino acids. The CDR3 bases are TGTGCCAGCTCTGTGAGCAGCACAGATACGCAGTATTTT. It translates to CASSVSSTDTQYF.

Of note for this clone: Other DNA sequences in the sample encode the same CDR3. The CDR3, as DNA: TGTGCCAGCAGCTTAGCGGGGGGAGGCTACACCTTC. Protein: CASSLAGGGYTF. The rearrangement links TRBV7-9 to TRBJ1-2; a weak D match, TRBD1 (5 bases). The CDR3 consists of 12 residues. The V and J ends lost 0 bases and 8 bases respectively, with 7 bases between them. Germline-derived CDR1 and CDR2 are SEHNR and FQNEAQ (reference sequence).